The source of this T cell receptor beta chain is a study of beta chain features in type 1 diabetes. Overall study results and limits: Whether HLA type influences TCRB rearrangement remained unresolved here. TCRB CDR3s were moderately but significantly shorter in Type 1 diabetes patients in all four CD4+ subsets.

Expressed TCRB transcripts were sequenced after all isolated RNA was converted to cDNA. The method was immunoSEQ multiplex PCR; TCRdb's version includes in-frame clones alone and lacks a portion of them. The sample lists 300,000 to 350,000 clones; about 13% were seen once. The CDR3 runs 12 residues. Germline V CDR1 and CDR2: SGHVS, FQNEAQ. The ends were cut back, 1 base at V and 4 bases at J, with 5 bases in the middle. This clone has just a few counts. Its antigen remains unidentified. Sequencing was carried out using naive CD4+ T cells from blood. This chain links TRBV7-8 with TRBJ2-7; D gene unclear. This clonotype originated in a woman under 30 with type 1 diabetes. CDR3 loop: CASSLVEYEQYF. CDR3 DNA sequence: TGTGCCAGCAGCTTAGTTGAGTACGAGCAGTACTTC.